Described below is a single T cell receptor (beta chain) sequence and its context. Its antigen is undetermined. Trimming took 5 bases from V and 7 from J; bases not matched to a gene: 11. The length of the CDR3 is 16 residues. Via MiXCR, TCRdb re-called the 5' RACE reads, giving one row per CDR3 protein. The sample carries about 530,000 distinct CDR3 sequences, 20% to 25% recorded once. The sample belongs to a study of identical twins. Study-level results: Abundant beta clonotypes from cord blood had fewer insertions, unlike memory repertoires, which showed none.

The data were also submitted as part of a second study, on yellow fever vaccine responses in identical twins.

This sequence originates from a woman in her late teens or twenties in good health. The chain combines TRBV12-3 or TRBV12-4 with TRBJ2-1; 10 nucleotides agree with TRBD1. The specimen was CD4+ T cells sorted from blood. This CDR3 is CASSPPGTGVMNEQFF. CDR3 in DNA: TGTGCCAGCAGTCCCCCCGGGACAGGGGTTATGAATGAGCAGTTCTTC.